This is a list of T cell receptor beta chains from one sample in a study of T cells in localized non-small cell lung cancer. Assay: immunoSEQ multiplex PCR; the TCRdb copy retains only in-frame clones and omits some. The repertoire has some 1,900 clones, roughly a third of them found once; the top ten carry about an eighth. The specimen was normal lung tissue next to the tumor, collected before any cancer treatment. The receptors shown here come from a woman between 35 and 70 years old with stage I lung adenocarcinoma. The CDR3 runs from the conserved cysteine through the conserved F or W. Fields, in order: clone size, D gene, V gene, J gene, CDR3 protein, CDR3 DNA. D genes are given only for firm matches. Clone size, where shown, is once, few, many, or a class for clones that have expanded.

NA,NA,TRBV19,TRBJ2-1,CASSISRRNNEQFF,TGTGCCAGTAGTATAAGTCGGCGGAACAATGAGCAGTTCTTC
NA,NA,TRBV29-1,TRBJ2-1,CSVENPSRSSYNEQFF,TGCAGCGTTGAAAACCCCTCCAGGAGCTCCTACAATGAGCAGTTCTTC
NA,NA,TRBV11-3,TRBJ1-1,CASSLTAHMNTEAFF,TGTGCCAGCAGCTTGACAGCCCACATGAACACTGAAGCTTTCTTT
medium-sized,TRBD1,TRBV6-8,TRBJ2-7,CAINPGQGHEQYF,TGTGCCATCAACCCCGGACAGGGCCACGAGCAGTACTTC
NA,NA,TRBV19,TRBJ1-5,CASSIGSATNQPQHF,TGTGCCAGTAGTATTGGCAGCGCTACGAATCAGCCCCAGCATTTT
few,NA,TRBV9,TRBJ1-3,CASSATGTPDTIYF,TGTGCCAGCAGCGCAACCGGGACTCCGGACACCATATATTTT
medium-sized,TRBD1,TRBV6-8,TRBJ2-5,CASRPVRGSGPETQYF,TGTGCCAGCAGGCCCGTCAGGGGGTCGGGCCCAGAGACCCAGTACTTC
medium-sized,TRBD1,TRBV11-3,TRBJ2-7,CASSLGQGMAYEQYF,TGTGCCAGCAGCTTAGGACAGGGTATGGCCTACGAGCAGTACTTC
NA,NA,TRBV28,TRBJ2-7,CASSPPWRDSINF,TGTGCCAGCAGTCCCCCGTGGCGGGATTCCATTAACTTC
few,NA,TRBV6-8,TRBJ2-2,CASRAGHSLSGELFF,TGTGCCAGCAGAGCGGGACATTCTCTGTCCGGGGAGCTGTTTTTT
NA,NA,TRBV19,TRBJ1-5,CATAFRSDNQPQHF,TGTGCCACCGCATTTAGGAGTGACAATCAGCCCCAGCATTTT
large,NA,TRBV19,TRBJ1-2,CATSDRNYGYTF,TGTGCCACATCAGACAGGAACTATGGCTACACCTTC
NA,NA,TRBV6-8,TRBJ2-7,CASDREGFYEQYF,TGTGCCAGCGACAGGGAGGGTTTCTACGAGCAGTACTTC
few,NA,TRBV9,TRBJ1-4,CASSVVGATNEKLFF,TGTGCCAGCAGCGTAGTAGGCGCAACTAATGAAAAACTGTTTTTT
few,NA,TRBV6-8,TRBJ1-1,CASSPGRNTEAFF,TGTGCCAGCAGTCCCGGACGGAACACTGAAGCTTTCTTT
NA,NA,TRBV30,TRBJ1-4,CAWSVSGLGTSVKKLFF,TGTGCCTGGAGTGTGTCTGGTTTAGGGACCTCGGTCAAAAAACTGTTTTTT
NA,NA,TRBV19,TRBJ1-1,CASSIQGRAFF,TGTGCCAGTAGTATCCAGGGAAGAGCTTTCTTT
large,TRBD2,TRBV11-3,TRBJ2-6,CASSVGLALSSGANVLTF,TGTGCCAGCAGCGTGGGACTAGCGCTTAGCTCTGGGGCCAACGTCCTGACTTTC
medium-sized,NA,TRBV11-3,TRBJ2-5,CASSLARNQETQYF,TGTGCCAGCAGCTTGGCCAGGAACCAAGAGACCCAGTACTTC
few,NA,TRBV9,TRBJ2-7,CASNQGPGSYEQYF,TGTGCCAGCAACCAGGGTCCGGGTTCCTACGAGCAGTACTTC
NA,TRBD2,TRBV29-1,TRBJ2-1,CSVAGLAGNEQFF,TGCAGCGTTGCGGGGCTAGCGGGCAATGAGCAGTTCTTC
NA,NA,TRBV30,TRBJ1-1,CAWSVTEDTEAFF,TGTGCCTGGAGTGTGACCGAGGACACTGAAGCTTTCTTT
NA,TRBD2,TRBV9,TRBJ2-3,CATILSGSSTDTQYF,TGTGCCACCATTCTTAGCGGGAGTAGCACAGATACGCAGTATTTT
NA,NA,TRBV15,TRBJ1-2,CATSPGGAGYGYTF,TGTGCCACCAGCCCGGGGGGGGCAGGCTATGGCTACACCTTC
few,NA,TRBV29-1,TRBJ1-5,CSVVGQFNQPQHF,TGCAGCGTGGTAGGACAGTTCAATCAGCCCCAGCATTTT
NA,TRBD1,TRBV6-8,TRBJ2-2,CASTTTGVGGELFF,TGTGCCAGCACGACTACAGGGGTCGGCGGGGAGCTGTTTTTT
NA,NA,TRBV19,TRBJ1-1,CASSIKLETEAFF,TGTGCCAGTAGTATTAAGTTGGAGACTGAAGCTTTCTTT
NA,NA,TRBV6-8,TRBJ2-1,CASSYSIQPNEQFF,TGTGCCAGCAGTTACTCGATTCAGCCCAATGAGCAGTTCTTC
NA,NA,TRBV9,TRBJ1-5,CASSDNRAAQPQHF,TGTGCCAGCAGTGATAACAGGGCGGCTCAGCCCCAGCATTTT
few,TRBD1,TRBV6-8,TRBJ1-1,CASRSRGPEAFF,TGTGCCAGCAGGTCCAGGGGGCCTGAAGCTTTCTTT
large,NA,TRBV6-8,TRBJ2-7,CASRMNSKTGEYF,TGTGCCAGCAGGATGAACTCTAAGACCGGGGAGTACTTC
NA,NA,TRBV9,TRBJ2-5,CASSPRQSPQETQYF,TGTGCCAGCAGCCCCAGACAGAGCCCCCAAGAGACCCAGTACTTC
NA,TRBD2,TRBV29-1,TRBJ2-1,CSVDSLAGGPVNEQFF,TGCAGCGTTGACAGTCTAGCGGGAGGGCCGGTCAATGAGCAGTTCTTC
NA,NA,TRBV18,TRBJ2-3,CASSPGGDTQYF,TGTGCCAGCTCACCCGGGGGAGATACGCAGTATTTT
NA,TRBD2,TRBV6-8,TRBJ2-3,CASSYSGSGSPDTQYF,TGTGCCAGCAGTTACTCGGGTAGCGGGAGCCCAGATACGCAGTATTTT
few,NA,TRBV5-1,TRBJ1-3,CASSLAQGTGNTIYF,TGCGCCAGCAGCTTGGCCCAGGGGACTGGAAACACCATATATTTT
NA,NA,TRBV10-3,TRBJ1-5,CAISEGGQYSNQPQHF,TGTGCCATCAGTGAGGGGGGACAATATAGCAATCAGCCCCAGCATTTT
NA,NA,TRBV30,TRBJ1-1,CAWSRGTLNTEAFF,TGTGCCTGGTCAAGGGGGACGCTGAACACTGAAGCTTTCTTT
large,NA,TRBV9,TRBJ1-4,CASSREGGPNEKLFF,TGTGCCAGCAGCCGCGAGGGGGGACCTAATGAAAAACTGTTTTTT